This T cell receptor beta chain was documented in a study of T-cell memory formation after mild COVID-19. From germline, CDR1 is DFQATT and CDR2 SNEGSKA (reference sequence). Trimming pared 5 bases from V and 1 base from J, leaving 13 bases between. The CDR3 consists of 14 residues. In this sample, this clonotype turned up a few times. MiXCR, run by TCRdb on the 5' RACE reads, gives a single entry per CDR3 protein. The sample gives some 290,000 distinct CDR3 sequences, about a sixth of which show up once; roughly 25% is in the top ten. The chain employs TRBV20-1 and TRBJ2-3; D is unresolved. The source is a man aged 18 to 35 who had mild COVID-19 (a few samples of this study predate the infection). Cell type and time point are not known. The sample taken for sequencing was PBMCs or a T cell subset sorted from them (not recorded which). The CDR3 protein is CSAVNRIGTDTQYF. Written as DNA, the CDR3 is TGCAGTGCTGTGAACCGAATCGGCACAGATACGCAGTATTTT.